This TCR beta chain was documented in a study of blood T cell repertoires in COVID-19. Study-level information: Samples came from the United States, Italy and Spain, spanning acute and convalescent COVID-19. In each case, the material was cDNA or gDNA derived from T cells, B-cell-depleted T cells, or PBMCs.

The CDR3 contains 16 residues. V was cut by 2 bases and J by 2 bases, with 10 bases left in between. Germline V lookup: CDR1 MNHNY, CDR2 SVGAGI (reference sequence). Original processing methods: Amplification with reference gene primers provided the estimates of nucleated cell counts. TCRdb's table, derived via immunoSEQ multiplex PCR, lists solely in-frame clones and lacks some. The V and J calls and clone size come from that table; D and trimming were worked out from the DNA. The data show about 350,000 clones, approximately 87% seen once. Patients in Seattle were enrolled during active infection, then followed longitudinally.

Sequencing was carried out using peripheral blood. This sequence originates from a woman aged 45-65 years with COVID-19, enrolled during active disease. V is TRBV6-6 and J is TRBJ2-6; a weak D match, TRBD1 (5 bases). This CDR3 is CASSYPPGTGANVLTF. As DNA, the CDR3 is TGTGCCAGCAGTTACCCCCCAGGGACTGGGGCCAACGTCCTGACTTTC.